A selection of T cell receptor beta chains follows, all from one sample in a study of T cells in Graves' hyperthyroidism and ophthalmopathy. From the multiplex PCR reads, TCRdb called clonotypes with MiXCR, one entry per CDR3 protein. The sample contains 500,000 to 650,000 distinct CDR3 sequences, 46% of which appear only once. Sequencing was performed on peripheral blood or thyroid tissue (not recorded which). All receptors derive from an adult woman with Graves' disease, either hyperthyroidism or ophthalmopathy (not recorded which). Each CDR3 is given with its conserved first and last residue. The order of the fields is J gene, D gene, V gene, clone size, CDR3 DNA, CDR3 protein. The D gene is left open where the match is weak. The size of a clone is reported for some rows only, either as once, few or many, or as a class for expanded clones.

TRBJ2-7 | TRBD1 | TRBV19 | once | TGTGCTCAGTACGGTTGGGGGACAGCGGTATCCTACGAGCAGTACTTC | CAQYGWGTAVSYEQYF
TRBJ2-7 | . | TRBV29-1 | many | TGCAGCGTTGCCCAGCATGGGTACGAGCAGTACTTC | CSVAQHGYEQYF
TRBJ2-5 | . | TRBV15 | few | TGTGCCACCAGCAGACCCTCCGGCCCGGGACGACAAGAGACCCAGTACTTC | CATSRPSGPGRQETQYF
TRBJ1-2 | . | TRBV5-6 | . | TGTGCCAGCAGCTTGCGTGGACCCATCCCCTATGGCTACACCTTC | CASSLRGPIPYGYTF
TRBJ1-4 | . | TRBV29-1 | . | TGCAGCGTTAGGGGGGCTAATGAAAAACTGTTTTTT | CSVRGANEKLFF
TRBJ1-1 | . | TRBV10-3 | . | TGTGCCACCAGAGGACCGAGTGAAGCTTTCTTT | CATRGPSEAFF
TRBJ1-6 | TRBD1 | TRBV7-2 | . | TGTGCCAGCAGCTTAGCTACTGCAGGGGGAGGGTCACCCCTCCACTTT | CASSLATAGGGSPLHF
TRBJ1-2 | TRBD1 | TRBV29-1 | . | TGCAGCGTTGCCGACGGACAGGGATACACCTTC | CSVADGQGYTF
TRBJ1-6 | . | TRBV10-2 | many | TGCGCCACCGAAGGAGTGGATTCACCCCTCCACTTT | CATEGVDSPLHF
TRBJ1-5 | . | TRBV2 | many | TGTGCCAGCAGTGAAACCAGGAGTAGCAATCAGCCCCAGCATTTT | CASSETRSSNQPQHF
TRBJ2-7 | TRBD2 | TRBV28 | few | TGTGCCAGCAGTTCCCCGGGGGGTCGGGCAGGCGAGCAGTACTTC | CASSSPGGRAGEQYF
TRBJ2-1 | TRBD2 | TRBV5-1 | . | TGCGCCAGCCATACTAGCGGGAGTCGACATGAGCAGTTCTTC | CASHTSGSRHEQFF
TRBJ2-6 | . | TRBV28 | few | TGTGCCAGCAGTTTGAATTCTCCTGGGGCCAACGTCCTGACTTTC | CASSLNSPGANVLTF
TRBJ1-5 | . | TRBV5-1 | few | TGCGCCAGCAGCTTGGGTGAAGGCAGCAATCAGCCCCAGCATTTT | CASSLGEGSNQPQHF
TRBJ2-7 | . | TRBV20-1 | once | TGCAGTGCTCAGAACGACCGCTACGAGCAGTACTTC | CSAQNDRYEQYF
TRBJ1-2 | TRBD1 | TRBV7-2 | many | TGTGCCAGCAGCTTAGACCCAGGGGGCGAAGGTGGCTACACCTTC | CASSLDPGGEGGYTF
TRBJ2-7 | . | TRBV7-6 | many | TGTGCCAGCAGAGGGGACGCCCTGGGCGAGCAGTACTTC | CASRGDALGEQYF
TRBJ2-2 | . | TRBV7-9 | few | TGTGCCAGCACCTACGGGAGTAACACCGGGGAGCTGTTTTTT | CASTYGSNTGELFF
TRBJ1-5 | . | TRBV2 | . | TGTGCCAGCAGTACCGACGAGGGGACGAATCAGCCCCAGCATTTT | CASSTDEGTNQPQHF
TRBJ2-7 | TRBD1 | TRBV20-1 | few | TGCAGTGCTAGAAGGCCGGGACAGGGAGTCCCCTACGAGCAGTACTTC | CSARRPGQGVPYEQYF
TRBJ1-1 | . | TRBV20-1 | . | TGCAGTGCTAGAGATGTGACAGGACTACACACTGAAGCTTTCTTT | CSARDVTGLHTEAFF
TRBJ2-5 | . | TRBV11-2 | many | TGTGCCAGCAGCTTAGAGCCAGCACAAGAGACCCAGTACTTC | CASSLEPAQETQYF
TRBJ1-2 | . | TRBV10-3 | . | TGTGCCATCAGTGACCCGAATTATGGCTACACCTTC | CAISDPNYGYTF
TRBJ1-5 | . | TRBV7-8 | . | TGTGCCAGCAGCCCCCAGGGACACAGGCATTTT | CASSPQGHRHF
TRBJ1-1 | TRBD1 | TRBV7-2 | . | TGTGCCAGCAGCCACGGGACAGACACTGAAGCTTTCTTT | CASSHGTDTEAFF
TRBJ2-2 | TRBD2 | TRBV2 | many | TGTGCCAGCAGAGGACTAGCGGGAGACGGGGAGCTGTTTTTT | CASRGLAGDGELFF
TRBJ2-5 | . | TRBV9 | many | TGTGCCAGCAGCTTCCGGGGCCCTCACGCGGAGACCCAGTACTTC | CASSFRGPHAETQYF